This entry concerns a single T cell receptor beta chain. TCRdb keeps only in-frame clones here, not all; method: immunoSEQ multiplex PCR. This sample yields about 2,200,000 clones, of which 85% to 95% are seen a single time; 1.7% belongs to the top ten. This sample was taken from a study of shared clonotypes between healthy human individuals. Terminally differentiated effector memory CD45RA+ cells were left out of the naive CD8 fraction, which was CD45RO-negative and positively selected for CCR7. The clonotype was recovered from a man younger than 30 in good health. Some clones in this sample may be carry-over from other donors' samples. The sequenced sample was naive CD8+ T cells from PBMCs.

The CDR3 nucleotides read TGTGCCAGCAGCGAGCGGGAAACCGGGGAGCTGTTTTTT. It is translated as CASSERETGELFF. The chain combines TRBV27 with TRBJ2-2, with 7 positions matching TRBD2. With V trimmed by 6 bases and J by 5 bases, 3 bases remained unmatched. Germline assignment: CDR1 MNHEY and CDR2 SMNVEV (reference sequence). The CDR3 has 13 amino acids.